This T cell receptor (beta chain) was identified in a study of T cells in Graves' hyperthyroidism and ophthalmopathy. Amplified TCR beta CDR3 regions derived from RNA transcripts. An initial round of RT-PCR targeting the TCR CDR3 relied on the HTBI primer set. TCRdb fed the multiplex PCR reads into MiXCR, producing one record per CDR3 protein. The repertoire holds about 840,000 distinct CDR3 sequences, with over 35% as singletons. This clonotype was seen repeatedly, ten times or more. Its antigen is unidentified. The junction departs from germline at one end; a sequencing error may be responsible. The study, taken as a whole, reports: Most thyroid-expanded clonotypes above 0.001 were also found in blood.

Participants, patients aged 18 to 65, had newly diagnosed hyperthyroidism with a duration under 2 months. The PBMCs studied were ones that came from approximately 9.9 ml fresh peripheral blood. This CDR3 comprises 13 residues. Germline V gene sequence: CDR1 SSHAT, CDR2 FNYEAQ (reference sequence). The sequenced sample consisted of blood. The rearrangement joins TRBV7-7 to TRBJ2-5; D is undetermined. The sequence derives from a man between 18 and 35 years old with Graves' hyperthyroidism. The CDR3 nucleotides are TGTGCTAGCAGCTTAGGGCTTAAAGAGACCCAGTACTTC. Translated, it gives CASSLGLKETQYF.